This T cell receptor (beta chain) was identified during a study of PD-1 blockade in classical Hodgkin lymphoma. Comment on this clone: Its antigen is unknown.

Time point noted: cycle 4 day 1 (C4D1), after 6 weeks of nivolumab. Each and every patient relapsed after autologous stem cell transplantation, and patients got differing brentuximab vedotin exposure. Negative selection with magnetic separation was used to purify CD4+ T cells from thawed PBMCs. Measured with immunoSEQ multiplex PCR; TCRdb has only the in-frame clones, and not every one. The sample contains over 10,000 clones, roughly 80% of which appear only once. General observations from the study: Newly diagnosed patients and complete responders had comparable diversity at baseline.

Sequenced here: CD4+ T cells from blood, sampled before the fourth cycle of nivolumab. This sequence originates from a human donor with classical Hodgkin lymphoma.

CDR3 sequence reads: CASSEFRQNYNSPLHF. CDR3 in DNA: TGTGCCAGCAGTGAATTCCGACAGAACTATAATTCACCCCTCCACTTT. V and J are TRBV6-1 and TRBJ1-6; weak D call: TRBD1 (5 bases). The CDR3 runs to 16 residues. Germline CDR1 is MNHNS and CDR2 is SASEGT. The V and J ends lost 2 bases and 3 bases respectively, with 11 bases between them.